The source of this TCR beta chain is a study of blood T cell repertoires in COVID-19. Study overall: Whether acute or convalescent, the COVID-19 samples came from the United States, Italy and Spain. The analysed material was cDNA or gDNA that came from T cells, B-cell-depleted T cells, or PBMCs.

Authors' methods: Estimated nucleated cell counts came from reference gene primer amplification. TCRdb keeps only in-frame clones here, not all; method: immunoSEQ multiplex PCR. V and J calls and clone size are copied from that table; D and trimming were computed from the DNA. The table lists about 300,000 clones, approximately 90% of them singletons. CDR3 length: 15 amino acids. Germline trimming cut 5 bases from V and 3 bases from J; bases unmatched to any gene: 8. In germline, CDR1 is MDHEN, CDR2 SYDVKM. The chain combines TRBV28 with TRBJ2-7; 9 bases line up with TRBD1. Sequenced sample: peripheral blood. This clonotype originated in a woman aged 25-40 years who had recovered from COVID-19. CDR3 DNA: TGTGCCAGCAGTACCCCAGACAGGGGGAGCTACGAGCAGTACTTC. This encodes CASSTPDRGSYEQYF.